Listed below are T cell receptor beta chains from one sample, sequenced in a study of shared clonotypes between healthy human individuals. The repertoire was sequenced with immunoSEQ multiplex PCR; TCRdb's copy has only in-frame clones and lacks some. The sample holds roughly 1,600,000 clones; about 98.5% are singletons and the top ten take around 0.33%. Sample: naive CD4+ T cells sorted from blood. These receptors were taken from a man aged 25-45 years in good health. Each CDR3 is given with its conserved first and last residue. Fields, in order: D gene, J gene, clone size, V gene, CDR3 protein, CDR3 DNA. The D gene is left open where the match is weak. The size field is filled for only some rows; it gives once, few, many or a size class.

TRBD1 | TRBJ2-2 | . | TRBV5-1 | CASSLGQGDTGELFF | TGCGCCAGCAGCTTGGGACAGGGCGACACCGGGGAGCTGTTTTTT
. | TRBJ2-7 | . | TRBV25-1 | CASSYSGTLSYEQYF | TGTGCCAGCTCTTACTCCGGGACATTGTCCTACGAGCAGTACTTC
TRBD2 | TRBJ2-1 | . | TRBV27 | CASSSHRLAGEDNEQFF | TGTGCCAGCAGTTCCCATCGACTAGCGGGAGAGGACAATGAGCAGTTCTTC
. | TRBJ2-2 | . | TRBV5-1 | CASSLDLELTGELFF | TGCGCCAGCAGCTTGGATCTAGAGTTAACCGGGGAGCTGTTTTTT
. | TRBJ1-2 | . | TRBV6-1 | CAGNSGELLRGYTF | TGTGCCGGCAATTCCGGGGAGTTATTGCGGGGCTACACCTTC
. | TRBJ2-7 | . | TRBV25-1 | CASSERSSYEQYF | TGTGCCAGCAGTGAGAGGAGCTCCTACGAGCAGTACTTC
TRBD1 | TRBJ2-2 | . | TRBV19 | CASTEPGGAGTGELFF | TGTGCCAGTACTGAACCAGGGGGCGCGGGCACCGGGGAGCTGTTTTTT
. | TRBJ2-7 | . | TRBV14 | CASSQLSRSSYEQYF | TGTGCCAGCAGCCAGTTAAGTAGGAGCTCCTACGAGCAGTACTTC
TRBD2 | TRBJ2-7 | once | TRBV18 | CASSPSSGISYEQYF | TGTGCCAGCTCACCTTCTAGCGGGATCTCCTACGAGCAGTACTTC
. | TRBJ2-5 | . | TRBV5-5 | CASGIRETQYF | TGTGCCAGCGGAATCCGAGAGACCCAGTACTTC
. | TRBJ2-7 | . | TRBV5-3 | CARSLMAGGAHEQYF | TGTGCCAGAAGCTTGATGGCCGGGGGCGCCCACGAGCAGTACTTC
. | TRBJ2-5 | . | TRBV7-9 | CASSLANSGFQETQYF | TGTGCCAGCAGCTTAGCAAATAGCGGATTTCAAGAGACCCAGTACTTC
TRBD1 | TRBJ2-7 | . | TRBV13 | CASSLGRGRSSYEQYF | TGTGCCAGCAGCTTAGGCAGGGGGCGAAGCTCCTACGAGCAGTACTTC
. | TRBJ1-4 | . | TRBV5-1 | CASSLTAPGEKLFF | TGCGCCAGCAGCTTGACAGCCCCGGGGGAAAAACTGTTTTTT
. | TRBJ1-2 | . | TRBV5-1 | CASSLATTVNYGYTF | TGCGCCAGCAGCTTGGCCACCACCGTTAACTATGGCTACACCTTC
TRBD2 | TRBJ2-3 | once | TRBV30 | CAWETSETSTDTQYF | TGTGCCTGGGAGACTAGCGAGACTAGCACAGATACGCAGTATTTT
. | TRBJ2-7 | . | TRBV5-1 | CASSSPDGTYEQYF | TGCGCCAGCAGCAGCCCAGACGGGACCTACGAGCAGTACTTC
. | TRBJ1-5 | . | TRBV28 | CASRGHLSNQPQHF | TGTGCCAGCAGAGGACATCTTAGCAATCAGCCCCAGCATTTT
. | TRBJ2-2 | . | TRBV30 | CAWNLGGTGELFF | TGTGCCTGGAACCTAGGAGGGACCGGGGAGCTGTTTTTT
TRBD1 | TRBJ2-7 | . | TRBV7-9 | CASSTTGTGGSYEQYF | TGTGCCAGCAGTACCACCGGGACAGGGGGCTCCTACGAGCAGTACTTC
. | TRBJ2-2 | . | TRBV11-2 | CASSLLSGAGELFF | TGTGCCAGCAGCTTATTATCAGGGGCCGGGGAGCTGTTTTTT
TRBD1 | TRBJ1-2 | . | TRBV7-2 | CASSSHLGTGYGYTF | TGTGCCAGCAGCTCTCACCTAGGGACAGGGTATGGCTACACCTTC
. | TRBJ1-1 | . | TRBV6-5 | CASSSKTWNTEAFF | TGTGCCAGCAGTTCCAAGACATGGAACACTGAAGCTTTCTTT
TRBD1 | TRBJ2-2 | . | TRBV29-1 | CSVVGTGEITGELFF | TGCAGCGTAGTAGGGACAGGGGAGATAACCGGGGAGCTGTTTTTT
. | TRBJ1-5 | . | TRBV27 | CASRTGQHSNQPQHF | TGTGCCAGCAGGACCGGACAGCATAGCAATCAGCCCCAGCATTTT
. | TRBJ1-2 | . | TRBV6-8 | CARTVGDGYTF | TGTGCCAGAACTGTCGGGGATGGCTACACCTTC
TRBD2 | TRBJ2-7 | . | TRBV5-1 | CASSLRTSGSSYEQYF | TGCGCCAGCAGCTTACGGACTAGCGGGAGCTCCTACGAGCAGTACTTC
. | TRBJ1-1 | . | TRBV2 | CASSDRGNTEAFF | TGTGCCAGCAGTGACAGGGGGAACACTGAAGCTTTCTTT
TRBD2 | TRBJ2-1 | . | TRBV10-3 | CAISEVVAGGNDEQFF | TGTGCCATCAGTGAGGTTGTAGCGGGAGGGAATGATGAGCAGTTCTTC
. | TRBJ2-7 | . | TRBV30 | CAWSVRRGRNYEQYF | TGTGCCTGGAGTGTACGAAGGGGAAGAAACTACGAGCAGTACTTC
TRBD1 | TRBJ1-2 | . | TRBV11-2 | CASSKGTAINYGYTF | TGTGCCAGCAGCAAGGGGACAGCGATTAACTATGGCTACACCTTC
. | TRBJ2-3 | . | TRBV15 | CATSTRRSTDTQYF | TGTGCCACCAGCACGAGACGGAGCACAGATACGCAGTATTTT
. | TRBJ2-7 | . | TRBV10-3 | CAISTGPFYEQYF | TGTGCCATCAGTACAGGTCCTTTCTACGAGCAGTACTTC
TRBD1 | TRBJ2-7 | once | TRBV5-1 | CASSLTQGAREQYF | TGCGCCAGCAGCTTGACGCAGGGGGCGCGCGAGCAGTACTTC
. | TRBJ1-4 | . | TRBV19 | CASSITTTTNEKLFF | TGTGCCAGTAGTATAACCACAACAACTAATGAAAAACTGTTTTTT
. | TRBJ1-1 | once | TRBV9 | CASSPGGSGNTEAFF | TGTGCCAGCAGCCCTGGGGGCAGTGGGAACACTGAAGCTTTCTTT
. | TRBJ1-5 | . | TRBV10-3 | CAIKAENQPQHF | TGTGCCATCAAGGCAGAAAATCAGCCCCAGCATTTT
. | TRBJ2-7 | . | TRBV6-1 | CASSGPGFYEQYF | TGTGCCAGCAGTGGGCCAGGGTTCTACGAGCAGTACTTC
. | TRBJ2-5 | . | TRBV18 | CASTGERGRKGGETQYF | TGTGCCAGCACGGGGGAACGGGGCAGAAAAGGAGGAGAGACCCAGTACTTC
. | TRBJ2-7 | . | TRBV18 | CASSPDRNLIYEQYF | TGTGCCAGCTCACCTGACAGAAACCTAATTTACGAGCAGTACTTC
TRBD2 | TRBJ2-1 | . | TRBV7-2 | CASSPRWAAGAIEQFF | TGTGCCAGCAGCCCACGATGGGCAGCGGGAGCTATAGAGCAGTTCTTC
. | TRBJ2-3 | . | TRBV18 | CASSPRSSDTQYF | TGTGCCAGCTCACCGCGATCTTCAGATACGCAGTATTTT
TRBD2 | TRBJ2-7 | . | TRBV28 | CASRHHLSGRTGGEQYF | TGTGCCAGCAGGCACCACTTAAGCGGGAGAACTGGGGGCGAGCAGTACTTC
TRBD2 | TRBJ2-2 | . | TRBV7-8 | CASSLVGLAGDTGELFF | TGTGCCAGCAGCTTAGTGGGACTAGCGGGAGACACCGGGGAGCTGTTTTTT
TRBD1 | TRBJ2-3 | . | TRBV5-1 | CASSPTGVRDTQYF | TGCGCCAGCAGCCCGACAGGGGTGAGAGATACGCAGTATTTT
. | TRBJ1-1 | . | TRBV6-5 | CASSYLRGNTEAFF | TGTGCCAGCAGTTACTTACGCGGAAACACTGAAGCTTTCTTT
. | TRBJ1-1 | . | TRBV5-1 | CASSKDSKNTEAFF | TGCGCCAGCAGCAAGGACAGCAAGAACACTGAAGCTTTCTTT
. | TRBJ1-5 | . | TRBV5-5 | CASSGAVTLHQPQHF | TGTGCCAGCAGCGGGGCGGTGACACTTCATCAGCCCCAGCATTTT
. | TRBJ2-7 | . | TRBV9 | CASSVEPGPLDEQYF | TGTGCCAGCAGCGTAGAGCCAGGGCCACTCGACGAGCAGTACTTC
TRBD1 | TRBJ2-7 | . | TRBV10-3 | CAIRDRVAYEQYF | TGTGCCATCCGGGACAGGGTCGCCTACGAGCAGTACTTC
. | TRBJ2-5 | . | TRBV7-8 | CASSLGAEETQYF | TGTGCCAGCAGCTTAGGAGCAGAAGAGACCCAGTACTTC
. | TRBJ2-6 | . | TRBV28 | CASSLWDIKAPSGANVLTF | TGTGCCAGCAGTTTATGGGACATTAAAGCCCCCTCTGGGGCCAACGTCCTGACTTTC
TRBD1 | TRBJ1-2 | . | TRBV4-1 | CASSPGQDLGNYGYTF | TGCGCCAGCAGCCCGGGACAGGATCTTGGTAACTATGGCTACACCTTC
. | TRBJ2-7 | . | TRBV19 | CASSGSPYEQYF | TGTGCCAGTTCCGGGAGCCCCTACGAGCAGTACTTC
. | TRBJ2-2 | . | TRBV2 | CAREGGANTGELFF | TGTGCCAGGGAAGGGGGAGCGAACACCGGGGAGCTGTTTTTT
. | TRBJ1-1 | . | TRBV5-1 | CASGDGPMNTEAFF | TGCGCCAGCGGTGACGGACCCATGAACACTGAAGCTTTCTTT
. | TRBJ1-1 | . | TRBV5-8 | CASSFVPLGGGLLNTEAFF | TGTGCCAGCAGCTTCGTGCCGCTCGGTGGGGGACTGCTGAACACTGAAGCTTTCTTT
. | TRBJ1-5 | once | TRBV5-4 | CASSLDGHTNQPQHF | TGTGCCAGCAGCCTGGACGGCCACACCAATCAGCCCCAGCATTTT
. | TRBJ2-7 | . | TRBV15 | CATSRGDAGGPDEQYF | TGTGCCACCAGCCGGGGAGATGCTGGGGGACCTGACGAGCAGTACTTC